The next 28 T cell receptor beta chains were all read from a single sample in a study of blood T cell repertoires in COVID-19. Measured with immunoSEQ multiplex PCR; TCRdb has only the in-frame clones, and not every one. The sample gives some 300,000 clones, almost 90% of which show up once; 3.5% to 4.5% is in the top ten. The sequenced sample was PBMCs or T cells enriched from blood (not recorded which). The receptors were sampled from a woman younger than 30 with acute COVID-19.

The J gene is TRBJ2-7, the V gene TRBV28; TRBD2 might be the D (6 bases). CDR1 and CDR2 from the germline V gene are MDHEN and SYDVKM. Trimming stripped 3 bases from V and 5 bases from J, with 14 bases between. This CDR3 has 14 amino acids. The CDR3 nucleotides are TGTGCCAGCAGTTTCGGACTATCTCCTCACGAGCAGTACTTC. Residues: CASSFGLSPHEQYF.

The chain links TRBV27 to TRBJ1-5, with a possible D match to TRBD1 (5 bases). Germline CDR1 reads MNHEY; CDR2 reads SMNVEV (reference sequence). CDR3 length: 13 amino acids. V was clipped by 2 bases and J by 4 bases, with 6 bases between them. The CDR3 is CASSLAGNQPQHF. The CDR3 DNA reads TGTGCCAGCAGTTTAGCAGGGAATCAGCCCCAGCATTTT.

V usage is TRBV27 and J usage is TRBJ1-6; weak D call: TRBD1 (6 bases). The CDR3 is made up of 15 amino acids. V gave up 3 bases and J gave up 8 bases, with 14 bases separating them. CDR1 and CDR2 (germline): MNHEY, SMNVEV (reference sequence). CDR3 nucleotides: TGTGCCAGCAGTTTTGCAGGACAGAGTTATTCACCCCTCCACTTT. Its protein product is CASSFAGQSYSPLHF.

The chain couples TRBV7-8 to TRBJ2-2; TRBD1 might be the D (6 bases). CDR1 is SGHVS, CDR2 FQNEAQ, per germline. This CDR3 has 15 residues. V lost 4 bases to trimming and J lost 1 base, with 10 bases between them. In nucleotides, the CDR3 is TGTGCCAGCAGCTATCCGGGACAGAACACCGGGGAGCTGTTTTTT. Amino acids: CASSYPGQNTGELFF.

V usage is TRBV10-3 and J usage is TRBJ1-2; the match to TRBD1 covers 7 bases. The junction had 6 bases not matched to a gene; V was cut back by 0 bases and J by 5 bases. The CDR3 is 15 residues long. CDR1 is ENHRY, CDR2 SYGVKD, per germline. The DNA for the CDR3 is TGTGCCATCAGTGAGTCATCACAGGGGACGTATGGCTACACCTTC. Residues: CAISESSQGTYGYTF.

V usage is TRBV5-5 and J usage is TRBJ1-5, with 7 nucleotides matching TRBD1. CDR1 is SGHKS, CDR2 YYEKEE, per germline (reference sequence). V shed 5 bases, J shed 0 bases, and the junction held 8 bases outside the gene matches. The CDR3 covers 16 residues. The CDR3 here is CASRDGTAYSNQPQHF. DNA of the CDR3: TGTGCCAGCAGAGACGGGACAGCCTATAGCAATCAGCCCCAGCATTTT.

J is TRBJ1-5 and V is TRBV5-6, with 7 bases matching TRBD1. CDR1 and CDR2 (germline): SGHDT, YYEEEE. The V gene end was trimmed by 5 bases and the J gene end by 2 bases; junction bases not matched to a gene: 7. CDR3 size: 15 residues. This CDR3 is CASRRRDSGNQPQHF. As DNA, the CDR3 is TGTGCCAGCAGGCGCCGGGACAGCGGCAATCAGCCCCAGCATTTT.

J is TRBJ1-4 and V is TRBV7-6, with 7 bases identical to TRBD1. V was clipped by 1 base and J by 3 bases; unmatched bases: 5. Germline V gene data show CDR1 as SGHVS and CDR2 as FNYEAQ. The CDR3 is made up of 16 amino acids. The CDR3 loop reads CASSLGRGLANEKLFF. As DNA, the CDR3 is TGTGCCAGCAGCTTAGGAAGGGGGCTGGCTAATGAAAAACTGTTTTTT.

The J gene is TRBJ2-3, the V gene TRBV28, with 11 bases aligning to TRBD2. Germline lookup yields CDR1 MDHEN and CDR2 SYDVKM. J lost 0 bases, V lost 3 bases, and 11 bases had no gene match. CDR3 length: 19 residues. CDR3 amino acids: CASSLASGRWGVSTDTQYF. The CDR3 nucleotides are TGTGCCAGCAGTTTGGCTAGCGGGAGGTGGGGGGTTAGCACAGATACGCAGTATTTT.

The genes are TRBV27 and TRBJ1-2; no clear D gene. CDR3 size: 17 residues. V was trimmed by 5 bases and J by 4 bases, leaving 23 bases between them. Germline values: CDR1 MNHEY, CDR2 SMNVEV (reference sequence). The CDR3 region is CASSPRSAPGLLYGYTF. In DNA form, the CDR3 reads TGTGCCAGCAGTCCCCGGAGTGCTCCGGGGTTACTCTATGGCTACACCTTC.

This chain uses TRBV29-1 with TRBJ1-1; possibly TRBD1 for D (5 bases). Germline lookup yields CDR1 SQVTM and CDR2 ANQGSEA. The V gene lost 4 bases and the J gene lost 3 bases, with 12 bases spanning the gap. The CDR3 runs to 13 residues. As DNA, the CDR3 is TGCAGCGTTGGAAGGGGTTACTACACTGAAGCTTTCTTT. The encoded protein is CSVGRGYYTEAFF.

The chain uses TRBV5-6 and TRBJ2-3; weak D call: TRBD2 (5 bases). In germline, CDR1 is SGHDT, CDR2 YYEEEE. V was cut by 4 bases and J by 2 bases, with 17 bases left in between. The CDR3 extends over 16 amino acids. The CDR3 sequence: CASSQKILAHTDTQYF. The CDR3 DNA reads TGTGCCAGCAGCCAAAAGATTCTAGCACACACAGATACGCAGTATTTT.

The CDR3 DNA is TGTGCCAGCAGACCTAATTACGGAAACACCATATATTTT. It specifies CASRPNYGNTIYF. The chain uses TRBV7-3 and TRBJ1-3; D is ambiguous. The V end lost 6 bases, the J end lost 4 bases, and 10 bases lay between the germline ends. Germline V gene data show CDR1 as SGHTA and CDR2 as FQGTGA. The CDR3 extends over 13 amino acids.

The rearrangement links TRBV11-1 to TRBJ2-3, with TRBD2 identical over 8 bases. CDR3 length equals 15 residues. Germline lookup yields CDR1 SGHAT and CDR2 FQDESV (reference sequence). The V segment lost 5 bases and the J segment 2 bases; nucleotides outside the gene matches: 6. Written as DNA, the CDR3 is TGTGCCAGCAGCCCTCGGGAGGGCCACACAGATACGCAGTATTTT. Its protein is CASSPREGHTDTQYF.

The chain links TRBV9 to TRBJ2-1; D possibly corresponds to TRBD2 (6 bases). The germline gives CDR1 SGDLS, CDR2 YYNGEE. V dropped 5 bases and J dropped 7 bases, with 19 bases sitting between them. The CDR3 consists of 15 residues. CDR3 residues: CASSRDSLLANEQFF. The CDR3 DNA is TGTGCCAGCAGTAGGGACTCTCTCTTAGCTAATGAGCAGTTCTTC.

The chain recombines TRBV6-5 with TRBJ1-1, with 9 bases that match TRBD1. CDR3 length: 13 amino acids. CDR1 and CDR2 (germline): MNHEY, SVGAGI. With V trimmed by 6 bases and J by 11 bases, 10 bases remained unmatched. The CDR3 sequence is CASRRPETGGAFF. CDR3 bases: TGTGCCAGCAGGCGACCAGAGACAGGGGGGGCTTTCTTT.

CDR3 nucleotides: TGTGCCAGTACCGTGGGGACAGCGAACACCGGGGAGCTGTTTTTT. Encoded protein: CASTVGTANTGELFF. The V call is TRBV19, the J call TRBJ2-2; 7 nucleotides match TRBD1. This CDR3 contains 15 residues. The germline gives CDR1 LNHDA, CDR2 SQIVND (reference sequence). Trimming removed 7 bases from V and 0 bases from J; junction bases left unmatched: 5.

The chain links TRBV21-1 to TRBJ1-2. TRBV21-1 is classified as a pseudogene. The CDR3 spans 15 residues. The CDR3 here is CASSKDRGYNYGYTF. The CDR3 region has the DNA TGTGCCAGCAGCAAAGACCGCGGCTATAACTATGGCTACACCTTC.

This chain connects TRBV27 to TRBJ2-7; D perhaps matches TRBD1 (6 bases). Trimming cost V 6 bases and J 4 bases, with 31 bases left between them. CDR3 length equals 19 residues. The germline V gene has CDR1 MNHEY and CDR2 SMNVEV (reference sequence). The CDR3 spells CASRPNLGTGSKYHYEQYF. The CDR3, as DNA: TGTGCCAGCAGACCGAACCTGGGAACAGGGTCCAAGTATCATTACGAGCAGTACTTC.

The chain combines TRBV11-2 with TRBJ1-5, with a possible D match to TRBD1 (6 bases). This CDR3 has 16 amino acids. Trimming took 5 bases from V and 2 from J, leaving 16 bases between them. Per germline, CDR1 SGHAT and CDR2 FQNNGV. The CDR3: CASSPWGGGGNQPQHF. DNA for the CDR3: TGTGCCAGCAGCCCATGGGGGGGCGGGGGCAATCAGCCCCAGCATTTT.

The chain links TRBV5-1 to TRBJ2-1; D is unresolved. This CDR3 is built from 13 residues. Germline V gene sequence: CDR1 SGHRS, CDR2 YFSETQ. V lost 2 bases and J 4 bases, leaving 7 bases between the germline ends. This CDR3 is CASSLDSYNEQFF. CDR3 bases: TGCGCCAGCAGCTTAGACTCGTACAATGAGCAGTTCTTC.

The V gene is TRBV28, the J gene TRBJ1-5; maybe TRBD1 (6 bases). V was trimmed by 6 bases and J by 6 bases, leaving 15 bases between them. The length of the CDR3 is 14 residues. Germline V gene lookup returns CDR1 MDHEN and CDR2 SYDVKM. CDR3 coding DNA: TGTGCCAGCAGGTCAACAGGGATGGTTCAGCCCCAGCATTTT. Encoded protein: CASRSTGMVQPQHF. Together with reference TRBV28 and TRBJ1-5, the CDR3 gives the full variable domain: DVKVTQSSRYLVKRTGEKVFLECVQDMDHENMFWYRQDPGLGLRLIYFSYDVKMKEKGDIPEGYSVSREKKERFSLILESASTNQTSMYLCASRSTGMVQPQHFGDGTRLSIL.

The genes are TRBV10-3 and TRBJ2-3; 8 positions match TRBD1. Trimming took 0 bases from V and 2 from J; bases not matched to a gene: 16. The CDR3 consists of 20 residues. Germline CDR1 is ENHRY and CDR2 is SYGVKD. This CDR3 is CAISESYRDRTARITDTQYF. The CDR3 nucleotides are TGTGCCATCAGTGAGTCTTACCGGGACAGGACAGCGCGGATCACAGATACGCAGTATTTT.

This clone was recorded only once. An end of the junction does not agree with germline; a read error may underlie this. The rearrangement links TRBV5-6 to TRBJ1-2; 8 positions agree with TRBD1. The length of the CDR3 is 12 residues. Germline CDR1 and CDR2: SGHDT and YYEEEE. This chain's CDR3 is CASRNDRGDAGF. The DNA of the CDR3 is TGTGCCAGCAGGAATGACAGGGGAGATGCGGGCTTC.

The chain employs TRBV4-1 and TRBJ1-4; tentatively, D is TRBD1 (5 bases). The germline V gene encodes CDR1 MGHRA and CDR2 YSYEKL. CDR3 length: 13 amino acids. Trimming removed 4 bases from V and 12 bases from J, with 15 bases in between. CDR3 sequence reads: CASSREGWRELFF. The CDR3, as DNA: TGCGCCAGCAGCCGAGAGGGGTGGAGGGAACTGTTTTTT.

J is TRBJ2-3 and V is TRBV5-8; 11 nucleotides match TRBD1. The CDR3 extends over 18 amino acids. Germline V gene lookup returns CDR1 SGHTS and CDR2 YDEGEE. V dropped 0 bases and J dropped 1; count of bases not matched to a gene: 7. The CDR3 coding sequence is TGTGCCAGCAGCTTGGGGTCACGGACAGGGGGCGGCACAGATACGCAGTATTTT. Its protein product is CASSLGSRTGGGTDTQYF.

The chain carries TRBV29-1 and TRBJ1-1; D is unclear. Trimming took 2 bases from V and 4 from J, leaving 11 bases between them. There are 13 residues in the CDR3. CDR1 and CDR2 from the germline V gene are SQVTM and ANQGSEA. As DNA, the CDR3 is TGCAGCGTTGAAATCCGTAGAGGCACTGAAGCTTTCTTT. Its protein is CSVEIRRGTEAFF.

The chain has TRBV5-8 and TRBJ2-7; the match to TRBD1 covers 8 bases. This CDR3 has 15 amino acids. V shed 6 bases and J 0 bases; nucleotides not matched to a gene: 8. Germline CDR1 reads SGHTS; CDR2 reads YDEGEE. In DNA form, the CDR3 reads TGTGCCAGCATCCTCCCGGACAGGGACTCCTACGAGCAGTACTTC. Protein product: CASILPDRDSYEQYF.